Detailed here is one T cell receptor beta chain. The CDR3 spans 11 residues. Germline loops: CDR1 SNHLY, CDR2 FYNNEI. Trimming stripped 4 bases from V and 5 bases from J, with 5 bases between. This entry belongs to a study of cytomegalovirus exposure and HLA in healthy donors. PCR was performed using 60 Vbeta and 13 Jbeta primers. Sequencing was performed with immunoSEQ multiplex PCR; in TCRdb, only in-frame clones are kept and a portion is missing. Found here are more than 100,000 clones, roughly four fifths of them singletons; the top ten hold 1.8%. The rearrangement uses TRBV2 and TRBJ2-5, with D hard to call. The specimen sequenced was PBMCs. This receptor was identified in a female donor in good health and CMV-seropositive. The CDR3 nucleotides are TGTGCCAGCAGTGCCTTGGAGACCCAGTACTTC. The encoded protein is CASSALETQYF.